These T cell receptor beta chains were read from a single sample in a study of T cell responses to AZD1222 COVID-19 vaccine. Only in-frame clones appear in the TCRdb table, and some are missing; sequencing was by immunoSEQ multiplex PCR. The data show 150,000 to 200,000 clones, almost 90% seen once. The sample consisted of peripheral blood, taken on day 0 of AZD1222 vaccination. Receptors originate from an adult in good health. The CDR3 runs from the conserved cysteine through the conserved F or W. The D gene is left open where the match is weak. Clone size is given for some rows only: seen once, a few or many times, or a class if the clone is expanded.

j_call,v_call,d_call,clone_size,cdr3_nt,cdr3_aa
TRBJ1-5,TRBV28,.,.,TGTGCCAGCACCCCCCTCTCCAGGGGCAATCAGCCCCAGCATTTT,CASTPLSRGNQPQHF
TRBJ2-7,TRBV7-3,TRBD1,.,TGTGCCAGCAGCTCGACAGGGCGAGGGGAGCAGTACTTC,CASSSTGRGEQYF
TRBJ2-7,TRBV7-2,.,few,TGTGCCAGCAGCCAAAAAACAGGGATCATGAGGGGAGAGCAGTACTTC,CASSQKTGIMRGEQYF
TRBJ1-5,TRBV6-5,TRBD1,.,TGTGCCAGCAGCGCCCTGGACAGGGGGCTTCAGCCCCAGCATTTT,CASSALDRGLQPQHF
TRBJ1-2,TRBV28,.,.,TGTGCCAGCAGTTTATTTCCCCTGCAGGTCGACTATGGCTACACCTTC,CASSLFPLQVDYGYTF
TRBJ1-5,TRBV6-5,.,.,TGTGCCAGCAGCCCCACCCCCAGCAATCAGCCCCAGCATTTT,CASSPTPSNQPQHF
TRBJ2-4,TRBV11-3,TRBD1,.,TGTGCCAGCAGCTTGGTACAGGGGATATACAGTCGGTCGGCCAAAAACATTCAGTACTTC,CASSLVQGIYSRSAKNIQYF
TRBJ1-3,TRBV11-2,.,.,TGTGCCAGCAGCTTAGAGTCAGATATCGGAAACACCATATATTTT,CASSLESDIGNTIYF
TRBJ1-4,TRBV6-5,.,few,TGTGCCAGCAGTTACCAGCAATCAACTAATGAAAAACTGTTTTTT,CASSYQQSTNEKLFF
TRBJ2-7,TRBV7-2,.,.,TGTGCCAGCAGCTTATATGGCAGGGTCCACGAGCAGTACTTC,CASSLYGRVHEQYF
TRBJ2-7,TRBV25-1,TRBD2,.,TGTGCCAGCAGAGACTTGGGGGGGGTCGGCGAGCAGTACTTC,CASRDLGGVGEQYF
TRBJ1-2,TRBV5-4,.,.,TGTGCCAGCAGCTTGGCCGTGTCTCCGAGAGGCTACACCTTC,CASSLAVSPRGYTF
TRBJ2-1,TRBV30,TRBD2,.,TGTGCCTGGAGTGGTAAGGGACTAGCGGGATTTGAGCAGTTCTTC,CAWSGKGLAGFEQFF
TRBJ1-5,TRBV7-2,.,.,TGTGCCAGCAGCTTAGGAGGACAGCTCAATCAGCCCCAGCATTTT,CASSLGGQLNQPQHF
TRBJ2-7,TRBV6-5,.,.,TGTGCCAGCAGTTACGGGAGGCCGACCTACGAGCAGTACTTC,CASSYGRPTYEQYF
TRBJ1-1,TRBV6-5,.,.,TGTGCCAGCAGTCCAGACAGCACTGAAGCTTTCTTT,CASSPDSTEAFF
TRBJ1-4,TRBV28,.,.,TGTGCCAGCAGTTTATTACAGTTTAGCAGGGAAAAACTGTTTTTT,CASSLLQFSREKLFF
TRBJ2-3,TRBV5-8,TRBD2,.,TGTGCCAGCAGCTGGGCGGGAGCTTCCACAGATACGCAGTATTTT,CASSWAGASTDTQYF
TRBJ2-3,TRBV28,.,.,TGTGCCAGCAGTCCGTTATCTCGGGGGGGCAGGGGGCTGCCAGATACGCAGTATTTT,CASSPLSRGGRGLPDTQYF
TRBJ1-1,TRBV29-1,.,.,TGCAGCGTCCTAAAGGCAAATGGGAACACTGAAGCTTTCTTT,CSVLKANGNTEAFF
TRBJ1-4,TRBV28,TRBD1,once,TGTGCCAGCAGTCAGGGACAGGGTTGGGAAAAACTGTTTTTT,CASSQGQGWEKLFF
TRBJ2-5,TRBV4-3,TRBD1,.,TGCGCCAGCAGCCCTCGTAGGGGGACAGCTGAAGAGACCCAGTACTTC,CASSPRRGTAEETQYF
TRBJ2-3,TRBV2,TRBD1,.,TGTGCCAGCAGGGAGCGGGACAGGGCCACAGATACGCAGTATTTT,CASRERDRATDTQYF
TRBJ2-5,TRBV7-9,TRBD1,.,TGTGCCAGCAGCTTAGTACAGGGGGCTCTCGTCCAAGAGACCCAGTACTTC,CASSLVQGALVQETQYF
TRBJ2-6,TRBV30,.,.,TGTGCCTGGAGTCAGGACTCTGGGGCCAACGTCCTGACTTTC,CAWSQDSGANVLTF
TRBJ1-4,TRBV14,.,.,TGTGCCAGCAGCCACTACACCAGCATCCTCAATGAAAAACTGTTTTTT,CASSHYTSILNEKLFF
TRBJ1-2,TRBV6-5,.,once,TGTGCCAGCAGCCCCGACTTGGGGAACTATGGCTACACCTTC,CASSPDLGNYGYTF
TRBJ2-7,TRBV10-3,.,.,TGTGCCATCAGTGACCCCGGGGCAGGGGGGGGATACGAGCAGTACTTC,CAISDPGAGGGYEQYF
TRBJ1-5,TRBV15,.,.,TGTGCCACCAGCAGAGGCAGGAAGGCGGATCAGCCCCAGCATTTT,CATSRGRKADQPQHF
TRBJ1-3,TRBV19,.,.,TGTGCCAGTACCCCCTCCGAGGAGTCTGGAAACACCATATATTTT,CASTPSEESGNTIYF
TRBJ1-1,TRBV29-1,.,.,TGCAGCGTTTCCGGGGGCTCGAACACTGAAGCTTTCTTT,CSVSGGSNTEAFF
TRBJ1-3,TRBV5-1,.,few,TGCGCCAGCAGCCCAGACGGGGTATCAGGCGGAAACACCATATATTTT,CASSPDGVSGGNTIYF
TRBJ2-3,TRBV9,.,.,TGTGCCAGCAGCGTAGTCTCTACACAAGATACGCAGTATTTT,CASSVVSTQDTQYF
TRBJ2-2,TRBV19,.,.,TGTGCCACAACAGGTTTATCCGGGGAGCTGTTTTTT,CATTGLSGELFF
TRBJ1-2,TRBV6-6,.,.,TGTGCCAGCAGTTCTTTAGGGGTTAGTGGCTACACCTTC,CASSSLGVSGYTF
TRBJ2-3,TRBV3-1/TRBV3-2,TRBD2,.,TGTGCCAGCAGCCAAGGACTAGCGGGCACAGATACGCAGTATTTT,CASSQGLAGTDTQYF
TRBJ1-1,TRBV18,.,.,TGTGCCAGCTCACCGGGGCAGATGAACACTGAAGCTTTCTTT,CASSPGQMNTEAFF
TRBJ2-2,TRBV23-1,TRBD2,.,TGCGCCAGCAGTCAATCCACCAGGGAGCGGGGTAGGGACACCGGGGAGCTGTTTTTT,CASSQSTRERGRDTGELFF
TRBJ2-5,TRBV24-1,TRBD1,once,TGTGCCACCAGTGATTCTCCGGGACAGGGAGGTGGCGAGACCCAGTACTTC,CATSDSPGQGGGETQYF
TRBJ2-5,TRBV29-1,TRBD1,.,TGCAGCGTTCCCACGGGACAGGCATGGAAGACCCAGTACTTC,CSVPTGQAWKTQYF
TRBJ1-1,TRBV6-1,.,.,TGTGCCAGCAGTGATGTCGGAAACCTGAGGGGCACTGAAGCTTTCTTT,CASSDVGNLRGTEAFF
TRBJ2-1,TRBV10-3,.,.,TGTGCCATCAGTGACCCAATCACTCCCGGGGGAGCGGGCGACGGGCGGAATGAGCAGTTCTTC,CAISDPITPGGAGDGRNEQFF
TRBJ1-2,TRBV30,TRBD1,.,TGTGCCTGGAGATCAGGGGGTGGCTACACCTTC,CAWRSGGGYTF
TRBJ2-7,TRBV18,.,.,TGTGCCAGCTCACCATTGGGGGACGAGCAGTACTTC,CASSPLGDEQYF
TRBJ1-5,TRBV6-5,.,once,TGTGCCAGCAGTTACTGGGTGAACCAGCCCCAGCATTTT,CASSYWVNQPQHF
TRBJ1-1,TRBV21-1,.,.,TGTGCCAGCAGCGCTTGGAGGCATTTGAACACTGAAGCTTTCTTT,CASSAWRHLNTEAFF
TRBJ2-7,TRBV3-1/TRBV3-2,.,.,TGTGCCAGCAGCCTCGGGCCCCCTTCCGAGCAGTACTTC,CASSLGPPSEQYF
TRBJ2-2,TRBV12-3/TRBV12-4,.,.,TGTGCCAGCAGTTTAAGGCGCGGGGAGCTGTTTTTT,CASSLRRGELFF
TRBJ2-7,TRBV1,.,few,TGCACCAGCAGCCAAGATCAACAGCGGGAGGACTACGAGCAGTACTTC,CTSSQDQQREDYEQYF
TRBJ2-5,TRBV7-2,.,.,TGTGCCAGCAGCTTCCGGGACAGCGGGGAGACCCAGTACTTC,CASSFRDSGETQYF
TRBJ2-6,TRBV5-4,.,.,TGTGCCAGCAGCTTGGGTGTTTTCCGGGACGGTTCATCTGGGGCCAACGTCCTGACTTTC,CASSLGVFRDGSSGANVLTF
TRBJ1-4,TRBV30,.,.,TGTGCCTGGAGTGTACGGGACGCTGAAAAACTGTTTTTT,CAWSVRDAEKLFF
TRBJ1-2,TRBV29-1,TRBD1,.,TGCAGCGTTGAATTGTTTCGAGGGGGCGGCTACACCTTC,CSVELFRGGGYTF